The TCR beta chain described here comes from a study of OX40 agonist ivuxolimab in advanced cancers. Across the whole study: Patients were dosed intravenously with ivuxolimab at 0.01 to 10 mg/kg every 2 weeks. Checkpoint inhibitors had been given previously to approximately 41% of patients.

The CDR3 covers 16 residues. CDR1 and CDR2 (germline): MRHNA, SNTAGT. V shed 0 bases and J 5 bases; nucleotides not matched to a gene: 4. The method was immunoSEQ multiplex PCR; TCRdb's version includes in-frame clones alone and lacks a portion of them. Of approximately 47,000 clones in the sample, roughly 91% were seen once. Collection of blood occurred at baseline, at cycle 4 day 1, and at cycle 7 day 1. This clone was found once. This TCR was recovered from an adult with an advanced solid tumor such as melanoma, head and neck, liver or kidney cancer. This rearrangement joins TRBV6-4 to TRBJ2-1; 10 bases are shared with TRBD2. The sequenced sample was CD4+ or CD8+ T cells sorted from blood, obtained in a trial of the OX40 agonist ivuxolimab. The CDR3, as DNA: TGTGCCAGCAGTGACTCTCTAGCGGGGGACCACAATGAGCAGTTCTTC. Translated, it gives CASSDSLAGDHNEQFF.